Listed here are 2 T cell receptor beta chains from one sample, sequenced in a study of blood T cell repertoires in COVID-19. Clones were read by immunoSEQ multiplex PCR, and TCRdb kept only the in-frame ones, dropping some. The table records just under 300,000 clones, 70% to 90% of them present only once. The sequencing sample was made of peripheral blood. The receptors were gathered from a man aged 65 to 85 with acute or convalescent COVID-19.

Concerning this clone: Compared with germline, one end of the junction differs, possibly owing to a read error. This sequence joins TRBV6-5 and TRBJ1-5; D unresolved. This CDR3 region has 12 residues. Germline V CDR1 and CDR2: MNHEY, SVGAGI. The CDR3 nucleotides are TGTGCCAGCAGTGACTCCTTTCAGCCCCAGCATTTT. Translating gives CASSDSFQPQHF.

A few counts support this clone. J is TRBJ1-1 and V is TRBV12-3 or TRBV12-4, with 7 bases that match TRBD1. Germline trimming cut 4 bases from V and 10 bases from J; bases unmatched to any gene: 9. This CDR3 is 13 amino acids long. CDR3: CASSWGTAEGAFF. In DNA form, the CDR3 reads TGTGCCAGCAGTTGGGGGACAGCCGAGGGAGCTTTCTTT.